The 6 T cell receptor beta chains below all came from one sample that was sequenced in a study of cytomegalovirus exposure and HLA in healthy donors. The primer mix had 60 Vbeta and 13 Jbeta primers. Assay: immunoSEQ multiplex PCR; the TCRdb copy retains only in-frame clones and omits some. The data hold around 60,000 clones, with over 60% observed a single time. The sequenced sample consisted of PBMCs. Receptors originate from a man over 45 in good health and CMV-seropositive.

As concerns this clone: Other nucleotide sequences from this sample produce the same CDR3. J is TRBJ2-1 and V is TRBV10-1, with 10 bases fitting TRBD2. This CDR3 region has 15 residues. CDR1 and CDR2 from the germline V gene are WNHNN and SYGVQD (reference sequence). V was pared by 4 bases and J by 0 bases, with 0 bases of the junction left unmatched. The CDR3 region is CASSVAGGSYNEQFF. In nucleotides, the CDR3 is TGCGCCAGCAGTGTAGCGGGGGGCTCCTACAATGAGCAGTTCTTC.

The chain is built from TRBV29-1 and TRBJ1-2; tentative D call: TRBD1 (5 bases). The CDR3 spans 14 residues. Germline V gives CDR1 SQVTM, CDR2 ANQGSEA. V dropped 4 bases and J dropped 2 bases, with 14 bases sitting between them. This CDR3 reads CSVVDMDTNYGYTF. The CDR3 coding sequence is TGCAGCGTTGTGGATATGGACACCAACTATGGCTACACCTTC. The full variable domain, rest sourced from reference TRBV29-1 and TRBJ1-2, is SAVISQKPSRDICQRGTSLTIQCQVDSQVTMMFWYRQQPGQSLTLIATANQGSEATYESGFVIDKFPISRPNLTFSTLTVSNMSPEDSSIYLCSVVDMDTNYGYTFGSGTRLTVV.

This rearrangement joins TRBV9 to TRBJ2-3, with TRBD2 identical over 8 bases. V lost 3 bases to trimming and J lost 0 bases; unmatched junction nucleotides: 6. Germline values: CDR1 SGDLS, CDR2 YYNGEE. The CDR3 is 16 residues long. The CDR3 reads CASSAVAGTSTDTQYF. The CDR3, as DNA: TGTGCCAGCAGCGCAGTAGCGGGGACTAGCACAGATACGCAGTATTTT.

The V gene is TRBV29-1, the J gene TRBJ2-7, with D maybe TRBD2 (6 bases). The CDR3 has 15 amino acids. Germline V CDR1 and CDR2: SQVTM, ANQGSEA. Trimming removed 1 base from V and 5 bases from J, with 18 bases in between. CDR3 sequence (DNA): TGCAGCGTTGAAGGTACCGAAACGGGGGTCCACGAGCAGTACTTC. Amino acids: CSVEGTETGVHEQYF.

V usage is TRBV11-2 and J usage is TRBJ2-4, with 11 bases fitting TRBD2. CDR1 SGHAT and CDR2 FQNNGV come from the germline V gene. V trimming: 4 bases; J trimming: 11 bases; junction bases outside the gene matches: 4. The CDR3 sequence is 13 residues long. The CDR3 reads CASSYQGLAVQYF. The CDR3 DNA reads as TGTGCCAGCAGCTACCAGGGACTAGCGGTTCAGTACTTC.

The chain is built from TRBV11-2 and TRBJ2-5; 10 nucleotides align to TRBD2. This CDR3 has 19 amino acids. The V segment lost 0 bases and the J segment 5 bases; nucleotides outside the gene matches: 15. From germline, CDR1 is SGHAT and CDR2 FQNNGV. This CDR3 is CASSLDLVLAGEGRETQYF. Written as DNA, the CDR3 is TGTGCCAGCAGCTTAGATCTGGTCCTAGCGGGGGAGGGCCGGGAGACCCAGTACTTC.